This TCR beta chain originates from a study of T-cell memory formation after mild COVID-19. About the research overall: Largely donor-specific sequence clusters came from a couple of donors. Study-wide points: Largely, contracting CD4+ clones fell within CM and EM, and contracting CD8+ clones within EMRA. Cross-reactive memory appears to have joined, as suggested by some responding clones showing up in pre-infection memory.

Germline loops: CDR1 SGDLS, CDR2 YYNGEE. With 2 bases removed from V and 2 bases from J, the gap between germline ends came to 8 bases. The CDR3 contains 14 residues. Constant-segment primers were used for 5'RACE, and the resulting TCR alpha and TCR beta cDNA libraries carried sample barcodes and UMIs. Each CDR3 protein is one row after TCRdb ran MiXCR on the 5' RACE reads. The table lists around 300,000 distinct CDR3 sequences, 7% to 10% of them singletons, with 22% in the top ten. This clonotype has a count of ten or more. Its specificity is not known. The receptor's source is a man in his late teens or twenties who had mild COVID-19 (a few samples of this study predate the infection). Cell type and time point are not known. Sequenced input: PBMCs or a T cell subset sorted from them (not recorded which). This chain connects TRBV9 to TRBJ2-1; D is unclear. Here the CDR3 DNA reads TGTGCCAGCAGCGTCTCCCAACCCTACAATGAGCAGTTCTTC. Its translation: CASSVSQPYNEQFF. Complete variable domain (other parts from reference TRBV9 and TRBJ2-1): DSGVTQTPKHLITATGQRVTLRCSPRSGDLSVYWYQQSLDQGLQFLIQYYNGEERAKGNILERFSAQQFPDLHSELNLSSLELGDSALYFCASSVSQPYNEQFFGPGTRLTVL.